This T cell receptor (beta chain) was profiled in a study of shared clonotypes between healthy human individuals. TCRdb's copy holds only in-frame clones and misses some; the assay was immunoSEQ multiplex PCR. The sample carries 2,500,000 or so clones, around 90% recorded once. V was pared by 2 bases and J by 1 base, with 11 bases between. In germline, CDR1 is KGHSH, CDR2 LQKENI. This CDR3 is 16 amino acids long. The source material was naive CD4+ T cells from PBMCs. The subset: CD45RA+ positively selected. The TCR sequence derives from a man aged 18-30 years in good health. Some clones in this sample may be carry-over from other donors' samples. The rearrangement links TRBV18 to TRBJ2-2; D is ambiguous. CDR3 sequence (DNA): TGTGCCAGCTCACCATTCTCGCTAAAGAACACCGGGGAGCTGTTTTTT. Its translation: CASSPFSLKNTGELFF.